This passage covers 32 T cell receptor beta chains from one sample sequenced in a study of graft-versus-host responses after intestinal transplantation. These receptors' targets are unknown. The data were produced by immunoSEQ multiplex PCR, yet TCRdb's version contains in-frame clones alone and is incomplete. This sample has under 150,000 clones, with around 90% found just once. This material consisted of unstimulated CD4+ T cells sorted from spleen or lymph node cells, taken before intestinal transplant. All receptors derive from a human donor who received an intestinal transplant.

The chain has TRBV4-1 and TRBJ2-2; tentatively, D is TRBD1 or TRBD2 (5 bases each). Deletions cut 0 bases from V and 5 bases from J, with 10 bases between. Per germline, CDR1 MGHRA and CDR2 YSYEKL. There are 15 residues in the CDR3. The CDR3 sequence is CASSQDGGLTGELFF. The CDR3 bases are TGCGCCAGCAGCCAAGATGGGGGTTTAACCGGGGAGCTGTTTTTT.

The V and J genes are TRBV2 and TRBJ2-2; D is possibly TRBD2 (6 bases). This CDR3 contains 16 residues. The germline V and J ends were trimmed by 8 bases and 0 bases, with 16 bases remaining between them. Germline values: CDR1 SNHLY, CDR2 FYNNEI. The CDR3 DNA reads as TGTGCCAGCGGGTTGGGGGGACTCGCGAACACCGGGGAGCTGTTTTTT. Its translation: CASGLGGLANTGELFF.

This rearrangement joins TRBV29-1 to TRBJ2-5; 12 nucleotides agree with TRBD1. V lost 5 bases to trimming and J lost 6 bases; unmatched junction nucleotides: 10. The germline V gene has CDR1 SQVTM and CDR2 ANQGSEA. CDR3 length: 15 residues. Here the CDR3 reads CSVSYGTGGAKTQYF. DNA for the CDR3: TGCAGCGTTAGCTACGGGACAGGGGGCGCGAAGACCCAGTACTTC.

The table lists this clone with a count of one. The V and J genes are TRBV30 and TRBJ1-1, with D perhaps matching TRBD1 (5 bases). The V gene lost 0 bases and the J gene lost 8 bases, with 10 bases spanning the gap. CDR3 size: 12 residues. Germline V gene sequence: CDR1 GTSNPN, CDR2 SVGIG (reference sequence). CDR3: CAWSVRGGEAFF. CDR3 DNA: TGTGCCTGGAGTGTACGGGGGGGGGAAGCTTTCTTT.

The rearrangement uses TRBV7-9 and TRBJ2-3; D might be TRBD1 (6 bases). The CDR3 loop spans 15 amino acids. In germline, CDR1 is SEHNR, CDR2 FQNEAQ (reference sequence). Trimming cost V 3 bases and J 4 bases, with 14 bases left between them. The CDR3 nucleotides read TGTGCCAGCAGCTTCAGGACAGTAGAAGCAGATACGCAGTATTTT. This gives the protein CASSFRTVEADTQYF. The whole variable domain, filled in from reference TRBV7-9 and TRBJ2-3, reads DTGVSQNPRHKITKRGQNVTFRCDPISEHNRLYWYRQTLGQGPEFLTYFQNEAQLEKSRLLSDRFSAERPKGSFSTLEIQRTEQGDSAMYLCASSFRTVEADTQYFGPGTRLTVL.

V gene TRBV5-1 combines with J gene TRBJ2-7, with D unresolved. The CDR3 is made up of 15 amino acids. Germline V gene sequence: CDR1 SGHRS, CDR2 YFSETQ. Trimming took 2 bases from V and 6 from J, leaving 18 bases between them. The CDR3 DNA follows: TGCGCCAGCAGCTTACTGTATCAGGTTGTGGGCGAGCAGTACTTC. Translation gives CASSLLYQVVGEQYF.

The genes are TRBV28 and TRBJ1-2; D is ambiguous. V shed 5 bases and J shed 6 bases, with 16 bases lying between them. In germline, CDR1 is MDHEN, CDR2 SYDVKM. This CDR3 contains 14 residues. CDR3 region: CASSPHQLGNGYTF. CDR3 DNA sequence: TGTGCCAGCAGTCCCCATCAACTAGGGAATGGCTACACCTTC.

The chain links TRBV5-1 to TRBJ2-3; tentative D call: TRBD1 (6 bases). Germline CDR1 and CDR2: SGHRS and YFSETQ. The CDR3 covers 15 residues. V shed 0 bases and J shed 6 bases, with 14 bases lying between them. The chain's CDR3 is CASSLDYRDSDTQYF. CDR3 sequence (DNA): TGCGCCAGCAGCTTGGATTACAGGGATAGCGATACGCAGTATTTT.

The chain has TRBV6-5 and TRBJ1-1; no reliable D call. The ends were cut back, 4 bases at V and 2 bases at J, with 11 bases in the middle. CDR3 length: 14 amino acids. Germline-derived CDR1 and CDR2 are MNHEY and SVGAGI. The CDR3 reads CASSLSRRNTEAFF. In nucleotides, the CDR3 is TGTGCCAGCAGTTTATCTAGACGCAACACTGAAGCTTTCTTT.

The chain uses TRBV7-9 and TRBJ1-4, with 10 bases lining up with TRBD1. There are 15 residues in the CDR3. The V and J ends lost 3 bases and 7 bases, in that order; junction bases with no gene match: 5. Germline CDR1 reads SEHNR; CDR2 reads FQNEAQ (reference sequence). The CDR3 nucleotides are TGTGCCAGCAGCTTCAGACAGGGGGCGCGTGAAAAACTGTTTTTT. This codes for CASSFRQGAREKLFF.

The chain couples TRBV5-1 to TRBJ2-1; 11 bases line up with TRBD2. V lost 3 bases, J lost 4 bases, and 3 bases stayed unmatched. This CDR3 spans 15 amino acids. Germline CDR1 SGHRS, CDR2 YFSETQ. CDR3 in amino acids: CASSSGTSGYNEQFF. The CDR3 region has the DNA TGCGCCAGCAGCTCAGGGACTAGCGGATACAATGAGCAGTTCTTC.

The chain combines TRBV29-1 with TRBJ2-1, with D perhaps TRBD1 or TRBD2 (5 bases each). This CDR3 is built from 15 residues. CDR1 is SQVTM and CDR2 is ANQGSEA in the germline V gene. V gave up 4 bases and J gave up 0 bases, with 13 bases separating them. This CDR3 is CSVGGAASSYNEQFF. As DNA, the CDR3 is TGCAGCGTTGGAGGGGCGGCCAGCTCCTACAATGAGCAGTTCTTC.

The V call is TRBV5-1, the J call TRBJ1-2; D is uncertain. This CDR3 is built from 13 residues. Trimming pared 1 base from V and 2 bases from J, leaving 6 bases between. Germline V lookup: CDR1 SGHRS, CDR2 YFSETQ. The CDR3 sequence: CASSLSGNYGYTF. In nucleotides, the CDR3 is TGCGCCAGCAGCTTGTCCGGGAACTATGGCTACACCTTC.

This chain uses TRBV25-1 with TRBJ1-1; 7 positions match TRBD1. V was clipped by 5 bases and J by 5 bases; unmatched bases: 5. Germline loops: CDR1 MGHDK, CDR2 SYGVNS. The CDR3 contains 13 residues. CDR3 sequence reads: CASSNTGETEAFF. As DNA, the CDR3 is TGTGCCAGCAGTAACACAGGGGAAACTGAAGCTTTCTTT.

This sequence joins TRBV10-3 and TRBJ1-5; the D gene is possibly TRBD1 (6 bases). This CDR3 spans 14 amino acids. In germline, CDR1 is ENHRY, CDR2 SYGVKD. V lost 5 bases and J lost 0, with 8 bases in between. CDR3 sequence: CAISTGYSNQPQHF. The CDR3, as DNA: TGTGCCATCAGTACAGGGTATAGCAATCAGCCCCAGCATTTT.

The chain recombines TRBV21-1 with TRBJ2-4; the table's D gene call, TRBD2, was not cross checked with the DNA. TRBV21-1 is listed as a pseudogene. CDR3 length: 15 residues. DNA for the CDR3: TGTGCCAGCAGCAAAGCAGCCCCGACGGGGGACATTCAGTACTTC. It specifies CASSKAAPTGDIQYF.

The genes are TRBV6-5 and TRBJ2-3; perhaps TRBD1 as D (5 bases). V was pared by 2 bases and J by 6 bases, with 12 bases between. The CDR3 loop spans 14 amino acids. Germline CDR1 MNHEY, CDR2 SVGAGI. Here the CDR3 reads CASSYRQGMDTQYF. The CDR3 region has the DNA TGTGCCAGCAGTTACCGGCAGGGTATGGATACGCAGTATTTT.

The CDR3 DNA reads TGCGCCAGCAGCTTCTCCGGTCGACAGAATAATTCACCCCTCCACTTT. Translation gives CASSFSGRQNNSPLHF. The chain carries TRBV5-1 and TRBJ1-6, with D perhaps TRBD1 (5 bases). The germline gives CDR1 SGHRS, CDR2 YFSETQ. V lost 2 bases to trimming and J lost 5 bases, with 14 bases between them. This CDR3 has 16 residues.

The V call is TRBV6-6, the J call TRBJ1-5; unclear D gene. The CDR3 length is 15 residues. The V and J ends lost 6 bases and 0 bases respectively, with 12 bases between them. The V gene's germline CDR1 is MNHNY and CDR2 SVGAGI (reference sequence). The CDR3 DNA sequence: TGTGCCAGCAGCTCCACAGTCGGTAGCAATCAGCCCCAGCATTTT. It yields the protein CASSSTVGSNQPQHF.

This chain uses TRBV7-2 with TRBJ2-7; 7 nucleotides line up with TRBD2. Looked up from germline, CDR1 is SGHTA and CDR2 is FQGNSA. The length of the CDR3 is 15 residues. J gave up 3 bases and V 1 base, and 6 bases lay outside the gene matches. CDR3 bases: TGTGCCAGCAGCTTAGACCCGGGACTAAGCTACGAGCAGTACTTC. This translates into CASSLDPGLSYEQYF.

V and J are TRBV6-5 and TRBJ1-5; TRBD1 matches at 8 bases. The CDR3 consists of 14 residues. Trimming removed 2 bases from V and 7 bases from J; junction bases left unmatched: 4. Germline CDR1 MNHEY, CDR2 SVGAGI. CDR3 DNA: TGTGCCAGCAGTTACGACAGGGGAGGACAGCCCCAGCATTTT. As protein: CASSYDRGGQPQHF.

This chain connects TRBV9 to TRBJ1-2; D gene unclear. The CDR3 totals 10 residues. Germline assignment: CDR1 SGDLS and CDR2 YYNGEE. Between the trimmed V and J ends, which lost 3 bases and 6 bases, there was a span of 3 bases. For the CDR3, the DNA is TGTGCCAGCAGCGGAAATGGCTACACCTTC. Its protein product is CASSGNGYTF.

This clone was observed a single time. The rearrangement joins TRBV18 to TRBJ1-3, with 7 bases identical to TRBD1. With 5 bases clipped from V and 0 bases from J, the junction kept 4 bases outside the gene matches. Germline CDR1 reads KGHSH; CDR2 reads LQKENI. The length of the CDR3 is 15 residues. CDR3 sequence: CASSAGQNSGNTIYF. CDR3 DNA sequence: TGTGCCAGCTCAGCGGGACAGAACTCTGGAAACACCATATATTTT.

This chain uses TRBV11-1 with TRBJ2-3; D not resolved. Trimming removed 5 bases at V and 10 bases at J, with 13 bases between. The CDR3 has 12 amino acids. Germline CDR1 SGHAT, CDR2 FQDESV (reference sequence). In DNA form, the CDR3 reads TGTGCCAGCAGCCCCCCGGCGCTGCCGCAGTATTTT. Translated, it gives CASSPPALPQYF.

This clone was counted once. The chain is built from TRBV2 and TRBJ2-4; a weak D match, TRBD1 (6 bases). Trimming left V 2 bases short and J 9 bases short, with 11 bases between. Per the germline V gene, CDR1 is SNHLY and CDR2 is FYNNEI. This CDR3 region has 13 residues. CDR3 sequence (DNA): TGTGCCAGCAGTGAAAACAGGGAGAGCATTCAGTACTTC. Translated, it gives CASSENRESIQYF.

The CDR3: CASSAQYEQYF. The CDR3 DNA reads as TGCGCCAGCAGTGCCCAATACGAGCAGTACTTC. The chain joins TRBV10-2 to TRBJ2-7; unclear D gene. V lost 4 bases and J lost 4, with 5 bases in between. Germline assignment: CDR1 WSHSY and CDR2 SAAADI. The length of the CDR3 is 11 residues.

The chain is built from TRBV29-1 and TRBJ1-2, with D tentatively TRBD1 (5 bases). The germline gives CDR1 SQVTM, CDR2 ANQGSEA. Trimming took 7 bases from V and 3 from J, leaving 15 bases between them. The CDR3 totals 13 residues. The CDR3 spells CSGGAGPDYGYTF. CDR3 sequence (DNA): TGCAGCGGAGGGGCGGGACCTGACTATGGCTACACCTTC.

The chain carries TRBV5-6 and TRBJ1-4; D ambiguous. CDR3 length: 12 amino acids. Germline V gives CDR1 SGHDT, CDR2 YYEEEE. The germline V and J ends were trimmed by 0 bases and 7 bases, with 4 bases remaining between them. The CDR3 sequence: CASSLDSEKLFF. In DNA form, the CDR3 reads TGTGCCAGCAGCTTGGATTCTGAAAAACTGTTTTTT.

The V gene is TRBV5-5, the J gene TRBJ1-1; D might be TRBD1 (5 bases). Per germline, CDR1 SGHKS and CDR2 YYEKEE (reference sequence). Trimming shortened V by 4 bases and J by 1 base, and 14 bases separated the two germline ends. CDR3 length: 15 residues. The CDR3 region has the DNA TGTGCCAGCAGCAGGAGGGACGGGCAGAACACTGAAGCTTTCTTT. It codes for CASSRRDGQNTEAFF.

The chain joins TRBV2 to TRBJ2-5, with a weak D call TRBD2 (7 bases). Looked up from germline, CDR1 is SNHLY and CDR2 is FYNNEI. The CDR3 spans 14 residues. The V and J ends lost 4 bases and 1 base respectively, with 10 bases between them. The CDR3 protein is CASSAGGLQETQYF. In DNA form, the CDR3 reads TGTGCCAGCAGTGCGGGGGGCCTCCAAGAGACCCAGTACTTC. Drawing the rest from reference TRBV2 and TRBJ2-5, the complete variable domain is EPEVTQTPSHQVTQMGQEVILRCVPISNHLYFYWYRQILGQKVEFLVSFYNNEISEKSEIFDDQFSVERPDGSNFTLKIRSTKLEDSAMYFCASSAGGLQETQYFGPGTRLLVL.

The table lists this clone with a few counts. This chain joins TRBV5-1 and TRBJ2-7, with 13 bases that match TRBD2. J lost 6 bases, V lost 4 bases, and 7 bases had no gene match. The CDR3 is 15 amino acids. Germline V gene lookup returns CDR1 SGHRS and CDR2 YFSETQ. The CDR3 nucleotides read TGCGCCAGCAGCGCAACCGGGACTAGCGGGGCCGAGCAGTACTTC. Encoded protein: CASSATGTSGAEQYF.

The chain couples TRBV4-1 to TRBJ1-1, with 11 positions matching TRBD1. Germline V gene sequence: CDR1 MGHRA, CDR2 YSYEKL. Unmatched junction bases numbered 13, after V lost 1 base and J lost 3 bases. This CDR3 contains 19 residues. Here the CDR3 DNA reads TGCGCCAGCAGCCAAGCCCCGGGACAGGGGGGGCAGAAGGACACTGAAGCTTTCTTT. Its translation is CASSQAPGQGGQKDTEAFF.